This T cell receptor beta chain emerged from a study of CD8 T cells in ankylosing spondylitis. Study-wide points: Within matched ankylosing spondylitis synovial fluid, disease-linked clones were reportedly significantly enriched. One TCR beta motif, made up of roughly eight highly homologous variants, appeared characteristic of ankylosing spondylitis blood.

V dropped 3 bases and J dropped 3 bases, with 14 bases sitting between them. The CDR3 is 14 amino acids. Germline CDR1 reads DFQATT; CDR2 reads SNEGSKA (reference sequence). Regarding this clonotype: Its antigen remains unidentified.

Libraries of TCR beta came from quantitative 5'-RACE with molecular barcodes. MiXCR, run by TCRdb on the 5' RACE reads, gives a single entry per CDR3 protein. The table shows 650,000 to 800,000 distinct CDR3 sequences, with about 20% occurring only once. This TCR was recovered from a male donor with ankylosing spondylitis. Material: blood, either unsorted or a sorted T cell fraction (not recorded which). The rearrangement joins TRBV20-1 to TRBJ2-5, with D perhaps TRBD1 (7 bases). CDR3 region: CSASPRGVKETQYF. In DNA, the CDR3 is TGCAGTGCTAGCCCCAGGGGGGTGAAAGAGACCCAGTACTTC.